In its sample, the clone carrying this TCR beta chain was seen a few times. TCRdb used MiXCR to reprocess the reads, holding one entry per CDR3 protein. The sample contains about 530,000 distinct CDR3 sequences, about 30% of which appear only once. This sample stems from a study of T cell repertoires in cytomegalovirus infection. Study as a whole: The public TCR beta signatures pointed to both CMV infection and matching HLA type.

J was trimmed by 8 bases and V by 5 bases; bases with no gene match: 7. The germline V gene encodes CDR1 LNHDA and CDR2 SQIVND (reference sequence). The CDR3 length is 14 residues. This chain connects TRBV19 to TRBJ2-1, with 9 bases matching TRBD2. The sequence derives from a human donor in good health (CMV status not recorded). Some clones in this sample may be carry-over from other donors' samples. Source material: PBMCs. CDR3 DNA: TGTGCCAGTAGTTCAAGCGGGAGGATGGATGAGCAGTTCTTC. Translated, it gives CASSSSGRMDEQFF.